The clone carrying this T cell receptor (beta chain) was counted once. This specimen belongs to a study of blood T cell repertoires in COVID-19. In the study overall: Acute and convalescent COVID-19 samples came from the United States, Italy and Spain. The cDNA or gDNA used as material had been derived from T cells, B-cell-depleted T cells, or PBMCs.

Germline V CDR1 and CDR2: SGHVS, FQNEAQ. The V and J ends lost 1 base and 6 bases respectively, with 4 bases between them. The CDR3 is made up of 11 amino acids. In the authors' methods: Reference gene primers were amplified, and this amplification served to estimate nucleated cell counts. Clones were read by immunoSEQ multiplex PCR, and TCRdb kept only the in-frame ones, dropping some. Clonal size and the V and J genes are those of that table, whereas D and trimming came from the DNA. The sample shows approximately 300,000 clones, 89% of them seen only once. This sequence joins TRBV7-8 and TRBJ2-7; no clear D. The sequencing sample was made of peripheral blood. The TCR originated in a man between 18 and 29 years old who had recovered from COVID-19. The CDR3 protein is CASSLGIEQYF. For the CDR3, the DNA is TGTGCCAGCAGCTTAGGTATCGAGCAGTACTTC.